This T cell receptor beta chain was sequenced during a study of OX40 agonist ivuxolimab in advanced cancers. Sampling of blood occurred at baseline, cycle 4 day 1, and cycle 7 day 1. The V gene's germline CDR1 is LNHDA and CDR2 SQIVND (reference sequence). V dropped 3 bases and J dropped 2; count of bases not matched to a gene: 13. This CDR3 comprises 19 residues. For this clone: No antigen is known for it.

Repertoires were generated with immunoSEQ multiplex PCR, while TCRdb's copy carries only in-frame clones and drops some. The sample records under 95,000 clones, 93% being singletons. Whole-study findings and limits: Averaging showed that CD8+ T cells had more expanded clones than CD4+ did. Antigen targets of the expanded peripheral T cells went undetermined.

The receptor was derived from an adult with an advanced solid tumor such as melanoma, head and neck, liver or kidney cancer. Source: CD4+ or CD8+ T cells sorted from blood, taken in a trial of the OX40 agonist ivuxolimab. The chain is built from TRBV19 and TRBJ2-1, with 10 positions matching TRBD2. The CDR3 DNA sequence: TGTGCCAGTAGTATTAACCTAGCGGGAGCATGGGGCCCCTACAATGAGCAGTTCTTC. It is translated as CASSINLAGAWGPYNEQFF.